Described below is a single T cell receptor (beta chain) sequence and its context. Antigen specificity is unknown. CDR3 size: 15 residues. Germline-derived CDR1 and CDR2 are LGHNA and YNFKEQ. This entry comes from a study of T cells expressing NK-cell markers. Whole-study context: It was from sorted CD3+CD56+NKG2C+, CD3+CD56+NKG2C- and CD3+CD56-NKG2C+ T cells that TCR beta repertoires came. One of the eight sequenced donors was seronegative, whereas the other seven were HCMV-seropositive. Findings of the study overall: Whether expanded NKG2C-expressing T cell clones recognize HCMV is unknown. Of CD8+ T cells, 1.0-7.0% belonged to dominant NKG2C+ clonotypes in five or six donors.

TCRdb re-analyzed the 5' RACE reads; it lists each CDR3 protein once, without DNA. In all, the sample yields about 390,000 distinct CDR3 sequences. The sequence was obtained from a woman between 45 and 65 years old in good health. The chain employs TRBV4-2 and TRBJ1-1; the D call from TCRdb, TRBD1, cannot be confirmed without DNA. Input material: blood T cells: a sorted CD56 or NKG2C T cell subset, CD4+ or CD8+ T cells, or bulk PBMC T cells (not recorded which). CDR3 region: CASSQDNRGSTEAFF.